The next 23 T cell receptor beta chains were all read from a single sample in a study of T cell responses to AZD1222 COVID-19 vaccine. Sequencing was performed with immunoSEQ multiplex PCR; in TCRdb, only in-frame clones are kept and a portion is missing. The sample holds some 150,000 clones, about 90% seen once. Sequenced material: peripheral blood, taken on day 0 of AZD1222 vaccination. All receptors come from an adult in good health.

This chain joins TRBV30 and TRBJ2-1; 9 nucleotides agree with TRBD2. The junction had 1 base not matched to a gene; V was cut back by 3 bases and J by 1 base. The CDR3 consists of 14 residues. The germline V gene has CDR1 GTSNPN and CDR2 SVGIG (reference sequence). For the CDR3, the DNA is TGTGCCTGGAGCGGACTAGCGTCCTACAATGAGCAGTTCTTC. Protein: CAWSGLASYNEQFF.

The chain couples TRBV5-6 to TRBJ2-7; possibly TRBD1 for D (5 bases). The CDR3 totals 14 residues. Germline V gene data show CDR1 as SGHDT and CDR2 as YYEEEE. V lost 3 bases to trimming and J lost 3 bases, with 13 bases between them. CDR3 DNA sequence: TGTGCCAGCAGCTCCACAGGAAACCGCTACGAGCAGTACTTC. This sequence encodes CASSSTGNRYEQYF.

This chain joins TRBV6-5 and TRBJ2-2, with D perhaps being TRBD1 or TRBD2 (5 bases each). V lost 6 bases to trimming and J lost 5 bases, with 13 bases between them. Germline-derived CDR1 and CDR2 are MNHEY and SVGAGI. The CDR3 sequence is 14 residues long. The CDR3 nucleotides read TGTGCCAGCAGACTGGGACGACGGACCGGGGAGCTGTTTTTT. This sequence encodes CASRLGRRTGELFF.

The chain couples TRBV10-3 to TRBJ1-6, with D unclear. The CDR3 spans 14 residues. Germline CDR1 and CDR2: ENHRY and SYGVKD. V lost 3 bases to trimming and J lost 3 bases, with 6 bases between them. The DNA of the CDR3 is TGTGCCATCAGTGACCGCGACTATAATTCACCCCTCCACTTT. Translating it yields CAISDRDYNSPLHF.

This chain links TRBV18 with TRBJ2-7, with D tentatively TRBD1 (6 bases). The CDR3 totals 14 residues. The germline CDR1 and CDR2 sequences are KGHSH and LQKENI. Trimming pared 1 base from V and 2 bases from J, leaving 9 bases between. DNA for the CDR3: TGTGCCAGCTCACCACAAGACAGGACCTACGAGCAGTACTTC. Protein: CASSPQDRTYEQYF.

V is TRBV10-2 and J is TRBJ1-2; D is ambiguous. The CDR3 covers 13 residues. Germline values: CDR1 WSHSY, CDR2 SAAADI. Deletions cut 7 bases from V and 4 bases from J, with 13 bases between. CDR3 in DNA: TGCGCCAGCACGCGGGCCGGACTCTATGGCTACACCTTC. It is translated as CASTRAGLYGYTF.

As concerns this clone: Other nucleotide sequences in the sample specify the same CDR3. The CDR3 DNA sequence: TGTGCCAGCAGTCTGAACACTGAAGCTTTCTTT. Its translation is CASSLNTEAFF. The chain has TRBV7-2 and TRBJ1-1; D uncertain. The CDR3 is 11 residues long. Trimming stripped 6 bases from V and 0 bases from J, with 2 bases between. Germline V gene lookup returns CDR1 SGHTA and CDR2 FQGNSA.

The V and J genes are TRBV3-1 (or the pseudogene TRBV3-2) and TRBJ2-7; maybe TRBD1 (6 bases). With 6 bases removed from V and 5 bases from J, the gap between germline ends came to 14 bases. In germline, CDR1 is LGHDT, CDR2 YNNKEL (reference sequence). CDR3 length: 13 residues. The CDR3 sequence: CASSYRQANEQYF. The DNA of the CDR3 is TGTGCCAGCAGTTACAGACAGGCAAACGAGCAGTACTTC.

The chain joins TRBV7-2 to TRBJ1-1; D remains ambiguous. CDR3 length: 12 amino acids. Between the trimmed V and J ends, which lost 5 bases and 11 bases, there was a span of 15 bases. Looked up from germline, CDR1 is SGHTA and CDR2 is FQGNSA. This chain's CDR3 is CASSPKYPFAFF. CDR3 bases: TGTGCCAGCAGCCCAAAATATCCTTTCGCTTTCTTT.

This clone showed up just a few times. CDR3 amino acids: CASSSRETQYF. In DNA, the CDR3 is TGTGCCAGCAGCTCCCGCGAGACCCAGTACTTC. The V call is TRBV7-8, the J call TRBJ2-5; the D is unclear. Between the trimmed V and J ends, which lost 4 bases and 5 bases, there was a span of 5 bases. The CDR3 extends over 11 amino acids. The germline CDR1 and CDR2 sequences are SGHVS and FQNEAQ.

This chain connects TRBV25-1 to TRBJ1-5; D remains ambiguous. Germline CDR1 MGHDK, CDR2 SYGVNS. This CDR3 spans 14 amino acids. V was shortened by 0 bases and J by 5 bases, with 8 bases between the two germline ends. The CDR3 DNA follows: TGTGCCAGCAGTGAATACTCCGTCCATCAGCCCCAGCATTTT. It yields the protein CASSEYSVHQPQHF.

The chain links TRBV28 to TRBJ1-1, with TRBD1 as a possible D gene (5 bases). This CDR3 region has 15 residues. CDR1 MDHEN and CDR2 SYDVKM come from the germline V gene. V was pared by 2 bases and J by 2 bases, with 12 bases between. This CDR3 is CASSLNTGGNTEAFF. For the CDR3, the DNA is TGTGCCAGCAGTTTAAATACCGGGGGTAACACTGAAGCTTTCTTT.

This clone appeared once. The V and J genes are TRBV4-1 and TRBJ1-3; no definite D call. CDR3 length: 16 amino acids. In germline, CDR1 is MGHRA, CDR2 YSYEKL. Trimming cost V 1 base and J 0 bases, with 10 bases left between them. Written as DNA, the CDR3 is TGCGCCAGCAGCCAAGGTAGCTCAGGCTCTGGAAACACCATATATTTT. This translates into CASSQGSSGSGNTIYF.

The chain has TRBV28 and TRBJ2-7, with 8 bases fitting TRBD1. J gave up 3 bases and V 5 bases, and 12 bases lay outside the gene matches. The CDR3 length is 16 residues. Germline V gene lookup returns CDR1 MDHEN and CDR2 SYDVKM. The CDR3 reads CASSPAAGTGVYEQYF. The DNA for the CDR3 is TGTGCCAGCAGTCCCGCGGCCGGGACAGGAGTCTACGAGCAGTACTTC.

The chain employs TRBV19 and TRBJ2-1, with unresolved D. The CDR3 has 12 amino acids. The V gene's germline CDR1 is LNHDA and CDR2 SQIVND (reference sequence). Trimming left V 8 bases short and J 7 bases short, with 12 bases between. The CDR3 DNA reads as TGTGCCAGTCGAGGAACATATAATGAGCAGTTCTTC. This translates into CASRGTYNEQFF.

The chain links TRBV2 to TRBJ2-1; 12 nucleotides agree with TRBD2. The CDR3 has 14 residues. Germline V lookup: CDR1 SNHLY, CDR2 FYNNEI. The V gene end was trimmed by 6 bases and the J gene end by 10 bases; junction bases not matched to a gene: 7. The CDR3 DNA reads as TGTGCCAGCAGCCGACTAGCGGGAGAGGGCGAGCAGTTCTTC. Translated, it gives CASSRLAGEGEQFF.

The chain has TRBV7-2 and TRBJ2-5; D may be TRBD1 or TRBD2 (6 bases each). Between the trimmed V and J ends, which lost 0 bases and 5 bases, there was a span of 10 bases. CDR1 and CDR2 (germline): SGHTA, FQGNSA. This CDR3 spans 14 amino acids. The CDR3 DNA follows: TGTGCCAGCAGCTTAGCGGGGGCGGGGGAGACCCAGTACTTC. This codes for CASSLAGAGETQYF.

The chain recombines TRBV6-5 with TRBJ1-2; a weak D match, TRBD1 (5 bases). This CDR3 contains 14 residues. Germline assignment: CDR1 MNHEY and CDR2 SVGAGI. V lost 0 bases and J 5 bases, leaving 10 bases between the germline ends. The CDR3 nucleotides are TGTGCCAGCAGTTACTCTACTTGGGGGTATGGCTACACCTTC. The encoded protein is CASSYSTWGYGYTF.

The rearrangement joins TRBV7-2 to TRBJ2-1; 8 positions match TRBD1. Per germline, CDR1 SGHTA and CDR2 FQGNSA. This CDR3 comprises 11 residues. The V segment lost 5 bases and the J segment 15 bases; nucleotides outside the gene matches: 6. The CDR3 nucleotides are TGTGCCAGCAGCCTGGACAGGGTGGGGTTCTTC. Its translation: CASSLDRVGFF. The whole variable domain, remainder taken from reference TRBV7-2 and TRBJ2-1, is GAGVSQSPSNKVTEKGKDVELRCDPISGHTALYWYRQSLGQGLEFLIYFQGNSAPDKSGLPSDRFSAERTGGSVSTLTIQRTQQEDSAVYLCASSLDRVGFFGPGTRLTVL.

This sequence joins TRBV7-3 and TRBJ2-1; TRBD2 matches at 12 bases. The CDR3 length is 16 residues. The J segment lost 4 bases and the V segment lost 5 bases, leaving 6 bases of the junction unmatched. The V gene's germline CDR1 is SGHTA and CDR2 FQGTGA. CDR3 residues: CASSPHLAGGYNEQFF. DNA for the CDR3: TGTGCCAGCAGCCCGCACCTAGCGGGAGGGTACAATGAGCAGTTCTTC.

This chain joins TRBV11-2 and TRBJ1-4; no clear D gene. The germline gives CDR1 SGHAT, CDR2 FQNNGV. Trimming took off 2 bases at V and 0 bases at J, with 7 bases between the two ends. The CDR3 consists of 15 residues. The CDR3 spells CASSLSTATNEKLFF. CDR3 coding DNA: TGTGCCAGCAGCTTATCGACGGCAACTAATGAAAAACTGTTTTTT.

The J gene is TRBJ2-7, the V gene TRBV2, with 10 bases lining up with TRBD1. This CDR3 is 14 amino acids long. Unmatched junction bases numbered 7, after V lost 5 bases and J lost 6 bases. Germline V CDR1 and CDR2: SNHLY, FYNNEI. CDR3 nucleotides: TGTGCCAGCAGTCTCGGGACAGGGGTTGGCGAGCAGTACTTC. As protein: CASSLGTGVGEQYF.

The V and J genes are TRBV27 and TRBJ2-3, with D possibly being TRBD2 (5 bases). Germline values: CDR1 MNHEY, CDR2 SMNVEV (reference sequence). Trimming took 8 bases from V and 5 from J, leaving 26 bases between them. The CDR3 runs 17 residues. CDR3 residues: CASGISKRLSGRDTQYF. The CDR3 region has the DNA TGTGCCAGCGGAATTTCCAAGCGGCTCTCCGGGCGAGATACGCAGTATTTT.